The 21 T cell receptor beta chains below all came from one sample that was sequenced in a study of control samples from healthy donors and cancer patients. Method: immunoSEQ multiplex PCR; TCRdb's copy keeps in-frame clones and lacks some. The sample consists of 90,000 to 150,000 clones, roughly 88% of them appearing once. The sequenced material came from blood. These receptors were taken from a man aged 40-55 years in good health.

This clone has just one count. The V gene is TRBV19, the J gene TRBJ1-1; D is ambiguous. CDR1 is LNHDA and CDR2 is SQIVND in the germline V gene (reference sequence). The CDR3 length is 15 residues. V lost 7 bases and J lost 0, with 15 bases in between. The CDR3, as DNA: TGTGCCAGTACCCTAAGGGCCAAACTGAACACTGAAGCTTTCTTT. It codes for CASTLRAKLNTEAFF.

The chain is built from TRBV6-5 and TRBJ1-4; D remains ambiguous. Trimming removed 6 bases at V and 0 bases at J, with 11 bases between. The CDR3 runs to 15 residues. CDR1 MNHEY and CDR2 SVGAGI come from the germline V gene. The CDR3 nucleotides are TGTGCCAGCAGGGGCAGACCAGCAACTAATGAAAAACTGTTTTTT. Translation gives CASRGRPATNEKLFF.

This rearrangement joins TRBV11-1 to TRBJ1-1; D is unclear. Germline V gene data show CDR1 as SGHAT and CDR2 as FQDESV (reference sequence). The length of the CDR3 is 13 residues. V dropped 3 bases and J dropped 4 bases, with 9 bases sitting between them. The CDR3: CASSLDLPTEAFF. CDR3 in DNA: TGTGCCAGCAGCTTGGATTTACCCACTGAAGCTTTCTTT.

In its sample, this clone was seen once. The V gene is TRBV5-1, the J gene TRBJ1-5; 7 bases map to TRBD1. The CDR3 has 14 amino acids. Germline-derived CDR1 and CDR2 are SGHRS and YFSETQ. V shed 2 bases and J 7 bases; nucleotides not matched to a gene: 6. CDR3 amino acids: CASSFRSGGQPQHF. CDR3 sequence (DNA): TGCGCCAGCAGCTTTAGGTCAGGGGGACAGCCCCAGCATTTT.

The V gene is TRBV21-1, the J gene TRBJ1-1. TRBV21-1 is a pseudogene locus. CDR3 length: 17 residues. The CDR3 reads CASSKSWYEVSNTEAFF. The CDR3 nucleotides read TGTGCCAGCAGCAAATCATGGTACGAGGTGTCGAACACTGAAGCTTTCTTT.

The chain combines TRBV7-9 with TRBJ1-1; a possible D gene is TRBD1 (5 bases). Trimming left V 5 bases short and J 10 bases short, with 20 bases between. This CDR3 has 14 amino acids. Germline V gene lookup returns CDR1 SEHNR and CDR2 FQNEAQ (reference sequence). The CDR3 loop is CASSEMGGVVGAFF. The CDR3 DNA reads as TGTGCCAGCAGCGAAATGGGGGGTGTGGTCGGAGCTTTCTTT.

The chain carries TRBV19 and TRBJ2-7; 7 bases are a match to TRBD1. V gave up 7 bases and J gave up 2 bases; unmatched junction bases: 8. Germline loops: CDR1 LNHDA, CDR2 SQIVND (reference sequence). The CDR3 totals 14 residues. CDR3 region: CASTSRQGTYEQYF. CDR3 nucleotides: TGTGCCAGTACCTCAAGACAGGGAACCTACGAGCAGTACTTC.

Worth noting for this clone: Other DNA sequences in this specimen translate into the identical CDR3. V usage is TRBV27 and J usage is TRBJ1-1; TRBD1 matches at 9 bases. With V trimmed by 5 bases and J by 5 bases, 3 bases remained unmatched. The V gene's germline CDR1 is MNHEY and CDR2 SMNVEV (reference sequence). CDR3 size: 13 residues. The CDR3 bases are TGTGCCAGCAGTGGACAGGGGAGGACTGAAGCTTTCTTT. Its protein is CASSGQGRTEAFF.

V usage is TRBV10-2 and J usage is TRBJ1-1, with D possibly being TRBD1 (6 bases). CDR3 length: 13 amino acids. CDR1 is WSHSY, CDR2 SAAADI, per germline. V dropped 7 bases and J dropped 3 bases, with 12 bases sitting between them. CDR3 in amino acids: CASKSQGYTEAFF. In DNA form, the CDR3 reads TGCGCCAGCAAATCTCAGGGGTACACTGAAGCTTTCTTT.

This chain joins TRBV7-9 and TRBJ2-3, with 13 bases that match TRBD2. The trim removed 5 bases at V and 2 bases at J, leaving 4 bases unmatched. Germline lookup yields CDR1 SEHNR and CDR2 FQNEAQ (reference sequence). The CDR3 is made up of 16 amino acids. The CDR3 bases are TGTGCCAGCAGCCTGGGACTAGCGGGGTTCACAGATACGCAGTATTTT. This translates into CASSLGLAGFTDTQYF.

This chain links TRBV2 with TRBJ1-6; TRBD1 might be the D (5 bases). Trimming removed 0 bases at V and 7 bases at J, with 10 bases between. Germline assignment: CDR1 SNHLY and CDR2 FYNNEI. The CDR3 consists of 15 residues. The CDR3 region is CASSEARGYNSPLHF. CDR3 nucleotides: TGTGCCAGCAGTGAAGCTAGGGGATACAATTCACCCCTCCACTTT.

The rearrangement uses TRBV5-4 and TRBJ2-7; a weak D match, TRBD1 (6 bases). Per germline, CDR1 SGHNT and CDR2 YYREEE (reference sequence). The V end lost 4 bases, the J end lost 7 bases, and 15 bases lay between the germline ends. This CDR3 region has 13 residues. For the CDR3, the DNA is TGTGCCAGCAGCGCTGCAGGGGCGAGGGAGCAGTACTTC. Residues: CASSAAGAREQYF.

This clone was picked up a small number of times. This chain joins TRBV6-2 or TRBV6-3 and TRBJ1-1, with D uncertain. The CDR3 covers 14 residues. Deletions cut 5 bases from V and 6 bases from J, with 16 bases between. The germline V gene encodes CDR1 MNHEY and CDR2 SVGEGT. The DNA for the CDR3 is TGTGCCAGCAGTCCCTTGGGGAAGGTCGCTGAAGCTTTCTTT. Encoded protein: CASSPLGKVAEAFF.

This clone was seen once. J is TRBJ2-7 and V is TRBV1; the table's D gene call, TRBD2, was not cross checked with the DNA. TRBV1 is listed as a pseudogene. CDR3 size: 11 residues. The DNA of the CDR3 is TGCACCAGCAGAGCGTTGCCGGACTACAGCTTC. Its protein product is CTSRALPDYSF.

This clone was observed a single time. The chain combines TRBV6-5 with TRBJ1-1; D is perhaps TRBD1 (5 bases). The germline gives CDR1 MNHEY, CDR2 SVGAGI. CDR3 length: 15 residues. V was pared by 0 bases and J by 0 bases, with 8 bases between. Here the CDR3 reads CASSYSRGMNTEAFF. In DNA, the CDR3 is TGTGCCAGCAGTTACTCGAGGGGTATGAACACTGAAGCTTTCTTT.

This chain connects TRBV18 to TRBJ1-2; D ambiguous. Trimming left V 3 bases short and J 4 bases short, with 9 bases between. This CDR3 is built from 13 residues. The germline gives CDR1 KGHSH, CDR2 LQKENI. CDR3 amino acids: CASSPWLFYGYTF. CDR3 coding DNA: TGTGCCAGCTCACCGTGGCTCTTCTATGGCTACACCTTC.

V usage is TRBV25-1 and J usage is TRBJ1-6; D gene ambiguous. This CDR3 has 15 amino acids. V gave up 5 bases and J gave up 3 bases, with 11 bases separating them. Germline V gene data show CDR1 as MGHDK and CDR2 as SYGVNS. CDR3 bases: TGTGCCAGCAGTTCCTCACTTCGCTATAATTCACCCCTCCACTTT. It yields the protein CASSSSLRYNSPLHF.

The chain employs TRBV7-3 and TRBJ2-3; TRBD2 matches 7 bases. The J segment lost 0 bases and the V segment lost 4 bases, leaving 4 bases of the junction unmatched. Germline lookup yields CDR1 SGHTA and CDR2 FQGTGA. This CDR3 is 15 amino acids long. Here the CDR3 DNA reads TGTGCCAGCAGCTCCGCGCGGGGGAGCACAGATACGCAGTATTTT. Translation gives CASSSARGSTDTQYF.

V is TRBV6-2 or TRBV6-3 and J is TRBJ1-1; D not certain. V dropped 5 bases and J dropped 11 bases, with 18 bases sitting between them. There are 13 residues in the CDR3. From germline, CDR1 is MNHEY and CDR2 SVGEGT. The CDR3 loop is CASSPTGIAAAFF. For the CDR3, the DNA is TGTGCCAGCAGTCCGACGGGGATAGCAGCGGCTTTCTTT.

The rearrangement joins TRBV23-1 to TRBJ2-2; 12 bases align to TRBD2. TRBV23-1 falls under the ORF class, with uncertain function. CDR3 length: 21 residues. J gave up 3 bases and V 0 bases, and 14 bases lay outside the gene matches. The CDR3, as DNA: TGCGCCAGCAGTCAATCTCAATGTAGCGAACTAGCGGGGGGCCACACCGGGGAGCTGTTTTTT. Translation: CASSQSQCSELAGGHTGELFF.

This rearrangement joins TRBV7-3 to TRBJ1-3; D is perhaps TRBD1 (5 bases). The V end lost 3 bases, the J end lost 2 bases, and 11 bases lay between the germline ends. Germline V gene data show CDR1 as SGHTA and CDR2 as FQGTGA. This CDR3 comprises 15 residues. The CDR3 DNA reads TGTGCCAGCAGCTTGCGGGGGAACCCTGGAAACACCATATATTTT. This encodes CASSLRGNPGNTIYF.